This T cell receptor (beta chain) derives from a study of beta chain features in type 1 diabetes. From germline, CDR1 is SQVTM and CDR2 ANQGSEA. This CDR3 comprises 13 residues. One heparinised blood draw, averaging roughly 0.11 L, came from each donor. cDNA synthesis used the whole RNA isolate, giving expressed TCRB sequences. Libraries were prepared by immunoSEQ multiplex PCR; TCRdb keeps only in-frame clonotypes and omits some of them. The data hold 200,000 to 250,000 clones, with approximately 10% observed a single time. Sequenced material: central memory CD4+ T cells from blood. The receptor's source is a young man in good health. The chain uses TRBV29-1 and TRBJ1-3; 9 bases align to TRBD1. The last part of the DNA fits TRBJ2-2 better; the J call may be wrong. The DNA of the CDR3 is TGCAGCGTAGGACAGGGGTTTTCCGGGGAGCTGTTTTTT. Translated: CSVGQGFSGELFF.